The present TCR beta chain was sequenced within a study of cytomegalovirus exposure and HLA in healthy donors. Use of 60 Vbeta and 13 Jbeta primers characterized the PCR. Clones were sequenced by immunoSEQ multiplex PCR, and TCRdb holds only the in-frame ones, with some missing. The table lists tens of thousands of clones, approximately 71% of them singletons, with about 32% in the top ten. Findings and caveats of the study: In vitro work confirmed that three CMV-associated chains recognize CMV antigens.

Germline assignment: CDR1 SEHNR and CDR2 FQNEAQ (reference sequence). Trimming at V came to 10 bases and at J to 1 base, leaving 11 bases not matched to a gene. There are 17 residues in the CDR3. To note about this clone: Its specificity is not known.

The source is a man between 35 and 55 years old in good health and CMV-seropositive. This sequence joins TRBV7-9 and TRBJ1-6; the match to TRBD1 covers 9 bases. The sample comprised PBMCs. The CDR3 sequence is CAIPRTGGASYNSPLHF. The DNA of the CDR3 is TGTGCCATCCCAAGAACAGGGGGCGCGTCCTATAATTCACCCCTCCACTTT.